The 15 T cell receptor beta chains listed next were all sequenced from one sample in a study of T cells expressing NK-cell markers. Reanalyzing the 5' RACE reads, TCRdb keeps one entry per CDR3 protein, without DNA. This sample's table reports some 450,000 distinct CDR3 sequences. Sequenced input: blood T cells: a sorted CD56 or NKG2C T cell subset, CD4+ or CD8+ T cells, or bulk PBMC T cells (not recorded which). These receptors were obtained from a woman between 18 and 70 years old in good health.

The V and J genes are TRBV4-2 and TRBJ2-1. Germline-derived CDR1 and CDR2 are LGHNA and YNFKEQ. The CDR3 totals 15 residues. This chain's CDR3 is CASSQEGSQKNEQFF.

The rearrangement joins TRBV4-3 to TRBJ2-5; TCRdb names TRBD2, which stays unverified in the absence of DNA. This CDR3 contains 15 residues. Germline V gene sequence: CDR1 LGHNA, CDR2 YSLEER. CDR3 region: CASSQESSGEETQYF.

The chain is built from TRBV6-5 and TRBJ1-4. Germline CDR1 MNHEY, CDR2 SVGAGI. The CDR3 spans 16 residues. The CDR3: CASSYSPAGGGEKLFF.

CDR3 sequence reads: CASSRRTSGVYNEQFF. The rearrangement joins TRBV4-2 to TRBJ2-1; TCRdb designates TRBD2, a call that cannot be tested without DNA. CDR3 length: 16 amino acids. Per the germline V gene, CDR1 is LGHNA and CDR2 is YNFKEQ.

The CDR3 here is CASSSGLEMNTGELFF. V and J are TRBV27 and TRBJ2-2; TCRdb's D call, TRBD2, is unchecked because there is no DNA. CDR1 MNHEY and CDR2 SMNVEV come from the germline V gene (reference sequence). The CDR3 extends over 16 amino acids.

The rearrangement joins TRBV6-1 to TRBJ1-1; TCRdb lists TRBD1, though no DNA is available to test this call. In germline, CDR1 is MNHNS, CDR2 SASEGT. There are 15 residues in the CDR3. CDR3 in amino acids: CASTSPVQANTEAFF.

This chain links TRBV30 with TRBJ2-7; TCRdb proposes TRBD2, but this gene call is untestable without DNA. This CDR3 comprises 14 residues. Per germline, CDR1 GTSNPN and CDR2 SVGIG (reference sequence). The CDR3 loop reads CAWREGGASYEQYF.

J is TRBJ1-4 and V is TRBV12-3 or TRBV12-4; the TRBD1 assignment by TCRdb is unverifiable without DNA. This CDR3 has 15 amino acids. The CDR3 loop reads CASSFLTGIGEKLFF.

V gene TRBV12-3 or TRBV12-4 combines with J gene TRBJ2-7; the D gene TCRdb calls, TRBD1, cannot be checked with no DNA. The CDR3 length is 14 residues. CDR3 protein: CASSPRTGSHEQYF.

The chain couples TRBV20-1 to TRBJ2-1; TCRdb outputs TRBD2, but without DNA this stays unchecked. The CDR3 sequence is 14 residues long. The germline V gene encodes CDR1 DFQATT and CDR2 SNEGSKA (reference sequence). CDR3: CSANLAVSYNEQFF.

The V gene is TRBV12-3 or TRBV12-4, the J gene TRBJ1-4; TCRdb gives TRBD1 as the D gene, but with no DNA this cannot be confirmed. The CDR3 runs 14 residues. The CDR3 loop is CASRPQAAEEKLFF.

The CDR3 protein is CASSPGGNGYTF. The rearrangement links TRBV7-9 to TRBJ1-2; TCRdb names TRBD1, which stays unverified in the absence of DNA. The length of the CDR3 is 12 residues. CDR1 SEHNR and CDR2 FQNEAQ come from the germline V gene (reference sequence).

J is TRBJ2-3 and V is TRBV20-1; no DNA is available, so the TRBD2 call from TCRdb remains unchecked. The CDR3 is 16 residues long. Germline V lookup: CDR1 DFQATT, CDR2 SNEGSKA (reference sequence). This CDR3 is CSARDFSGSSTDTQYF.

The rearrangement uses TRBV3-1 and TRBJ1-2. The CDR3 length is 15 residues. Germline CDR1 and CDR2: LGHDT and YNNKEL (reference sequence). CDR3 residues: CASSQGSAGSGGYTF.

The chain recombines TRBV20-1 with TRBJ2-1. CDR3 length: 13 residues. Germline lookup yields CDR1 DFQATT and CDR2 SNEGSKA (reference sequence). The chain's CDR3 is CSAIGPDYNEQFF.